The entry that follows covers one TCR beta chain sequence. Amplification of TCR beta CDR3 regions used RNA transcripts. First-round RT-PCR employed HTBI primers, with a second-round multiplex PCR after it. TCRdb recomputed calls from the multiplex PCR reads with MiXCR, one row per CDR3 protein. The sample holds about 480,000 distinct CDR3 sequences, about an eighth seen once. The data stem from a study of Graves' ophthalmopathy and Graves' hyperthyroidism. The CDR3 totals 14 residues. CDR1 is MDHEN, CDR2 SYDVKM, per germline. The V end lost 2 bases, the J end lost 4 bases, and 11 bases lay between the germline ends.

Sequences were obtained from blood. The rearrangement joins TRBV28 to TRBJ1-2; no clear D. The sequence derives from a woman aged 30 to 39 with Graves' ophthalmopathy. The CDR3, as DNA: TGTGCCAGCAGTTTACCAGCAGGAAGCTATGGCTACACCTTC. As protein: CASSLPAGSYGYTF.